This T cell receptor beta chain was observed in a study of blood T cell repertoires in COVID-19. Study-wide context: The origin of the acute and convalescent COVID-19 samples was the United States, Italy and Spain. Sources were T cells, B-cell-depleted T cells, or PBMCs; the material itself was cDNA or gDNA.

Some clones are missing from TCRdb's copy, which holds only in-frame ones; the method was immunoSEQ multiplex PCR. The repertoire consists of 200,000 or so clones, with around nine tenths occurring once and the leading ten covering roughly a sixth. The CDR3 is 12 residues long. The V gene lost 10 bases and the J gene lost 1 base, with 10 bases spanning the gap. Germline V gene lookup returns CDR1 MDHEN and CDR2 SYDVKM. The sample was peripheral blood. The receptor was isolated from a man between 50 and 59 years old with COVID-19, enrolled during active disease. The chain carries TRBV28 and TRBJ1-1; D gene unclear. The CDR3 bases are TGTGCCATCCGGCGAGGGAACACTGAAGCTTTCTTT. The encoded protein is CAIRRGNTEAFF.